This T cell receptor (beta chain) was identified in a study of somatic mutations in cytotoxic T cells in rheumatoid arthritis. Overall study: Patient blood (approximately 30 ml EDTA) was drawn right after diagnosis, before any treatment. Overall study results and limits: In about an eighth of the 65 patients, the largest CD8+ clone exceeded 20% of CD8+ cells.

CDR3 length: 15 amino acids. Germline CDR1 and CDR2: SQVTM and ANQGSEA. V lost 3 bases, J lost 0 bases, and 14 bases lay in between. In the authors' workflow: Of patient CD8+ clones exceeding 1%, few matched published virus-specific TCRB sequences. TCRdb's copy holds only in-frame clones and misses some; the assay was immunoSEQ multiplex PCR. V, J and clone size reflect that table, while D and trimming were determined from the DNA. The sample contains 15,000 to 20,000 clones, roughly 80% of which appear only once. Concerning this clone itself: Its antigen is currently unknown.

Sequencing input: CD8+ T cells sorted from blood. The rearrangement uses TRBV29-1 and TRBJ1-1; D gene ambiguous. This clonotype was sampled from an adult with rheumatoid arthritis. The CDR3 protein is CSVDNDGRMNTEAFF. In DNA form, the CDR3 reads TGCAGCGTTGATAATGACGGTCGCATGAACACTGAAGCTTTCTTT.